A selection of T cell receptor beta chains follows, all from one sample in a study of cytomegalovirus exposure and HLA in healthy donors. Method: immunoSEQ multiplex PCR; TCRdb's copy keeps in-frame clones and lacks some. The sample holds 200,000 to 250,000 clones, roughly 83% seen once. The sample consisted of PBMCs. These receptors originate from a boy younger than 10 in good health and CMV-seronegative. CDR3s leave out the opening cysteine and the closing phenylalanine or tryptophan. Only part of the rows carry a size: once, few, many, or a class if the clone is expanded.

j_gene: TRBJ1-2; v_gene: TRBV19; len: 13; abundance: NA; CDR3aa: ASSTLSTGAYGYT
j_gene: TRBJ2-5; v_gene: TRBV6-5; len: 14; abundance: NA; CDR3aa: ASSYSGRAVQETQY
j_gene: TRBJ2-7; v_gene: TRBV30; len: 13; abundance: NA; CDR3aa: AWNFRDSGGYEQY
j_gene: TRBJ2-7; v_gene: TRBV10-2; len: 12; abundance: NA; CDR3aa: ASSAGDRVLEQY
j_gene: NA; v_gene: TRBV5-1; len: 10; abundance: NA; CDR3aa: ASSNSKYEQY
j_gene: TRBJ1-1; v_gene: TRBV6-1; len: 8; abundance: NA; CDR3aa: ARQGTEAF
j_gene: TRBJ2-7; v_gene: TRBV30; len: 14; abundance: NA; CDR3aa: AWSGPGGQESYEQY
j_gene: TRBJ1-1; v_gene: TRBV5-6; len: 10; abundance: NA; CDR3aa: ASSLAGGRAF
j_gene: TRBJ2-7; v_gene: TRBV12-5; len: 11; abundance: NA; CDR3aa: ASGLRTPNEQY
j_gene: TRBJ2-7; v_gene: TRBV7-8; len: 12; abundance: NA; CDR3aa: ASSFYEGAYEQY
j_gene: TRBJ2-5; v_gene: TRBV7-2; len: 11; abundance: NA; CDR3aa: ASSFSGGETQY
j_gene: TRBJ2-3; v_gene: TRBV4-2; len: 14; abundance: NA; CDR3aa: ASSQAARKSTDTQY
j_gene: TRBJ2-7; v_gene: TRBV5-6; len: 9; abundance: NA; CDR3aa: ASSGAYEQY
j_gene: TRBJ2-5; v_gene: TRBV9; len: 14; abundance: NA; CDR3aa: ASSLGLAGGQETQY
j_gene: TRBJ2-3; v_gene: TRBV29-1; len: 14; abundance: NA; CDR3aa: SVEWASGGVIDTQY
j_gene: TRBJ2-7; v_gene: TRBV11-2; len: 13; abundance: NA; CDR3aa: ASSLISGSSYEQY
j_gene: TRBJ2-6; v_gene: TRBV9; len: 17; abundance: NA; CDR3aa: ASSDGPPGIGSGANVLT
j_gene: TRBJ1-3; v_gene: TRBV6-1; len: 12; abundance: NA; CDR3aa: ASSEIGAGNTIY
j_gene: TRBJ2-3; v_gene: TRBV27; len: 17; abundance: NA; CDR3aa: ASSLSPPSWTTSTDTQY
j_gene: TRBJ1-2; v_gene: TRBV29-1; len: 14; abundance: NA; CDR3aa: SVEVRGREENYGYT
j_gene: TRBJ2-2; v_gene: TRBV6-5; len: 13; abundance: few; CDR3aa: ARSYSGSGTGELF
j_gene: TRBJ1-1; v_gene: TRBV6-5; len: 11; abundance: NA; CDR3aa: ASRTGGMVGAF
j_gene: TRBJ2-1; v_gene: TRBV5-1; len: 9; abundance: NA; CDR3aa: ASSLGGGSV
j_gene: TRBJ2-1; v_gene: TRBV6-4; len: 13; abundance: NA; CDR3aa: ASSKGGTGGNEQF
j_gene: TRBJ1-5; v_gene: TRBV19; len: 13; abundance: NA; CDR3aa: ASLEGEYSNQPQH
j_gene: TRBJ2-7; v_gene: TRBV7-9; len: 17; abundance: NA; CDR3aa: ASSLDPGGQGKEGYEQY
j_gene: TRBJ2-7; v_gene: TRBV6-5; len: 11; abundance: NA; CDR3aa: ASSVRGYYEQY
j_gene: TRBJ2-3; v_gene: TRBV6-6; len: 13; abundance: NA; CDR3aa: ASSQHGGAEDTQY
j_gene: TRBJ1-2; v_gene: TRBV7-9; len: 14; abundance: NA; CDR3aa: ASSLAMAGFGYGYT
j_gene: TRBJ2-7; v_gene: TRBV11-1; len: 14; abundance: NA; CDR3aa: ASSLVTRTGGYEQY
j_gene: TRBJ2-5; v_gene: TRBV12-2; len: 12; abundance: NA; CDR3aa: ASRSRGGGETQY
j_gene: TRBJ1-1; v_gene: TRBV5-1; len: 11; abundance: few; CDR3aa: ASSLKAESEAF
j_gene: TRBJ2-5; v_gene: TRBV30; len: 14; abundance: NA; CDR3aa: AWSLPSGGTQETQY
j_gene: TRBJ1-5; v_gene: TRBV30; len: 11; abundance: NA; CDR3aa: AWSLQGFQPQH
j_gene: TRBJ2-7; v_gene: TRBV19; len: 12; abundance: few; CDR3aa: ASSLTTVLYEQY
j_gene: TRBJ2-7; v_gene: TRBV19; len: 11; abundance: once; CDR3aa: ASSMGDRVEQY
j_gene: TRBJ2-5; v_gene: TRBV5-1; len: 15; abundance: NA; CDR3aa: ARLNGVDRGTIVTQY
j_gene: TRBJ2-5; v_gene: TRBV18; len: 11; abundance: NA; CDR3aa: AGKAGGRETQY
j_gene: TRBJ1-1; v_gene: TRBV6-5; len: 13; abundance: few; CDR3aa: ASSYSPGGQTEAF
j_gene: TRBJ2-1; v_gene: TRBV27; len: 14; abundance: once; CDR3aa: ASSFRGQGKGNEQF
j_gene: TRBJ1-5; v_gene: TRBV2; len: 13; abundance: NA; CDR3aa: ASSSEQGRGQPQH
j_gene: TRBJ1-2; v_gene: TRBV7-6; len: 13; abundance: NA; CDR3aa: ASSLNIGGQDGYT
j_gene: TRBJ2-2; v_gene: TRBV30; len: 14; abundance: NA; CDR3aa: AWSPSGRRRTGELF
j_gene: TRBJ2-1; v_gene: TRBV25-1; len: 13; abundance: NA; CDR3aa: ASTPRGWSYNEQF
j_gene: TRBJ2-3; v_gene: TRBV29-1; len: 10; abundance: NA; CDR3aa: SGGTGTDTQY
j_gene: TRBJ2-1; v_gene: TRBV11-2; len: 13; abundance: NA; CDR3aa: ASSLAGYFYNEQF
j_gene: TRBJ1-6; v_gene: TRBV7-8; len: 14; abundance: NA; CDR3aa: ASSPPLGAYNSPLH
j_gene: TRBJ2-1; v_gene: TRBV30; len: 12; abundance: NA; CDR3aa: AWNRDRGYNEQF
j_gene: NA; v_gene: TRBV7-7; len: 13; abundance: NA; CDR3aa: ASSLGASPQETQY
j_gene: TRBJ1-1; v_gene: TRBV6-6; len: 12; abundance: few; CDR3aa: ASSYSKGLGGAF
j_gene: TRBJ1-1; v_gene: TRBV15; len: 14; abundance: NA; CDR3aa: ATSRSRGASNTEAF
j_gene: TRBJ1-1; v_gene: TRBV9; len: 14; abundance: NA; CDR3aa: ASSVGTGGMNTEAF
j_gene: TRBJ1-3; v_gene: TRBV7-6; len: 12; abundance: once; CDR3aa: ASSLGRRRDTIY